One sample yielded the 2 T cell receptor beta chains listed below, sequenced in a study of blood T cell repertoires in COVID-19. Profiling relied on immunoSEQ multiplex PCR, and the TCRdb table lists in-frame clones only, not all of them. The sample has 280,000 or so clones, around 90% seen once. The sequencing input was PBMCs or T cells enriched from blood (not recorded which). These receptors came from a woman under 30 with acute COVID-19.

This chain uses TRBV6-2 or TRBV6-3 with TRBJ2-7, with TRBD1 as a possible D gene (6 bases). The V end was cut by 4 bases, the J end by 2 bases, with 12 bases between. CDR1 is MNHEY and CDR2 is SVGEGT in the germline V gene. The length of the CDR3 is 14 residues. The CDR3 DNA reads as TGTGCCAGCAGTTTCGGGACAAACGCCTACGAGCAGTACTTC. This sequence encodes CASSFGTNAYEQYF.

The V and J genes are TRBV11-2 and TRBJ2-2; unclear D gene. The germline gives CDR1 SGHAT, CDR2 FQNNGV. V was cut by 5 bases and J by 5 bases, with 18 bases left in between. The CDR3 runs 16 residues. This CDR3 reads CASSLPQRLRTGELFF. CDR3 DNA: TGTGCCAGCAGCCTACCCCAACGCCTCCGGACCGGGGAGCTGTTTTTT.